The rows below give T cell receptor beta chains drawn from one sample of a study of cytomegalovirus exposure and HLA in healthy donors. This table comes from immunoSEQ multiplex PCR, and its TCRdb copy is limited to in-frame clones, with some not included. The sample gives approximately 190,000 clones, 82% of which show up once; roughly 0.73% is in the top ten. Source material: PBMCs. Every receptor here comes from a woman aged 18-29 years in good health and CMV-seronegative. CDR3s include the opening cysteine and the closing phenylalanine or tryptophan. D genes are given only for firm matches. Clone size appears in some rows only: once, few, many, or a class for an expanded clone.

d_call: TRBD1
v_call: TRBV6-1
j_call: TRBJ1-2
clone_size: -
cdr3_length: 16
cdr3_nt: TGTGCCAGCAGTGACGACAGGGGTGGTATTAACTATGGCTACACCTTC
cdr3_aa: CASSDDRGGINYGYTF

d_call: TRBD2
v_call: TRBV4-1
j_call: TRBJ2-4
clone_size: -
cdr3_length: 15
cdr3_nt: TGCGCCAGCAGCCAAGATACCGGGACTAGCGGGATTCAGTACTTC
cdr3_aa: CASSQDTGTSGIQYF

d_call: TRBD1
v_call: TRBV18
j_call: TRBJ1-3
clone_size: -
cdr3_length: 14
cdr3_nt: TGTGCCAGCTCACCATCCCAGGGGGAGACCACCATATATTTT
cdr3_aa: CASSPSQGETTIYF

d_call: TRBD2
v_call: TRBV2
j_call: TRBJ2-1
clone_size: -
cdr3_length: 15
cdr3_nt: TGTGCCAGCAGTAAACTGGCGGGGGGCTACAATGAGCAGTTCTTC
cdr3_aa: CASSKLAGGYNEQFF

d_call: -
v_call: TRBV5-5
j_call: TRBJ2-5
clone_size: -
cdr3_length: 11
cdr3_nt: TGTGCCAGCAGCGGTACAGGGACCCAGTACTTC
cdr3_aa: CASSGTGTQYF

d_call: TRBD2
v_call: TRBV9
j_call: TRBJ2-3
clone_size: once
cdr3_length: 19
cdr3_nt: TGTGCCAGCAGCGCCCGAGTAGCGGGAGGGGTTGGAAGCACAGATACGCAGTATTTT
cdr3_aa: CASSARVAGGVGSTDTQYF

d_call: -
v_call: TRBV27
j_call: TRBJ2-1
clone_size: -
cdr3_length: 15
cdr3_nt: TGTGCCAGCAGTCCCAGAGGTAGCGGATACAATGAGCAGTTCTTC
cdr3_aa: CASSPRGSGYNEQFF

d_call: -
v_call: TRBV5-5
j_call: TRBJ2-7
clone_size: -
cdr3_length: 15
cdr3_nt: TGTGCCAGCAGCTTGGTTTCCGGGGTCAGTTCCGAGCAGTACTTC
cdr3_aa: CASSLVSGVSSEQYF

d_call: -
v_call: TRBV6-5
j_call: TRBJ1-5
clone_size: -
cdr3_length: 13
cdr3_nt: TGTGCCAGCTCCTCGGGGAATAATCAGCCCCAGCATTTT
cdr3_aa: CASSSGNNQPQHF

d_call: TRBD1
v_call: TRBV7-9
j_call: TRBJ2-1
clone_size: -
cdr3_length: 17
cdr3_nt: TGTGCCAGCAGCTTATTATCCGGGACAGGGGGGTACAATGAGCAGTTCTTC
cdr3_aa: CASSLLSGTGGYNEQFF

d_call: -
v_call: TRBV5-4
j_call: TRBJ2-7
clone_size: -
cdr3_length: 17
cdr3_nt: TGTGCCAGCAGCTTGAACCGTCCACTTCGGGATGACTACGAGCAGTACTTC
cdr3_aa: CASSLNRPLRDDYEQYF

d_call: -
v_call: TRBV5-1
j_call: TRBJ2-1
clone_size: few
cdr3_length: 14
cdr3_nt: TGCGCCAGCAGCTTCAGTGGTGCCTACAATGAGCAGTTCTTC
cdr3_aa: CASSFSGAYNEQFF

d_call: -
v_call: TRBV19
j_call: TRBJ1-1
clone_size: -
cdr3_length: 14
cdr3_nt: TGTGCCAGTAGTATAGTTGGAGGGAACACTGAAGCTTTCTTT
cdr3_aa: CASSIVGGNTEAFF

d_call: -
v_call: TRBV30
j_call: TRBJ1-5
clone_size: -
cdr3_length: 14
cdr3_nt: TGTGCCTGGAGTAAAGGGAGTCAGTATCAGCCCCAGCATTTT
cdr3_aa: CAWSKGSQYQPQHF

d_call: -
v_call: TRBV4-2
j_call: TRBJ2-3
clone_size: -
cdr3_length: 17
cdr3_nt: TGTGCCAGCAGCCAAGGATCAAGCACGTACAGCACAGATACGCAGTATTTT
cdr3_aa: CASSQGSSTYSTDTQYF

d_call: TRBD1
v_call: TRBV19
j_call: TRBJ1-2
clone_size: -
cdr3_length: 13
cdr3_nt: TGTGCCAGTAAGAGACAGGGGGAAGGTGGCTACACCTTC
cdr3_aa: CASKRQGEGGYTF

d_call: -
v_call: TRBV7-6
j_call: TRBJ1-1
clone_size: -
cdr3_length: 16
cdr3_nt: TGTGCCAGCAGCTTAGGGGGTGGGAGAATGAACACTGAAGCTTTCTTT
cdr3_aa: CASSLGGGRMNTEAFF

d_call: -
v_call: TRBV7-9
j_call: TRBJ1-3
clone_size: once
cdr3_length: 15
cdr3_nt: TGTGCCAGCATGGTCTGGGTCGGGTCTGGAAACACCATATATTTT
cdr3_aa: CASMVWVGSGNTIYF

d_call: -
v_call: TRBV6-1
j_call: TRBJ1-2
clone_size: -
cdr3_length: 14
cdr3_nt: TGTGCCAGCAGTGAAGGGCAGAATGACTATGGCTACACCTTC
cdr3_aa: CASSEGQNDYGYTF

d_call: -
v_call: TRBV10-1
j_call: TRBJ1-1
clone_size: many
cdr3_length: 13
cdr3_nt: TGCGCCAGCAGTGAGTCTGGAGGCACTGAAGCTTTCTTT
cdr3_aa: CASSESGGTEAFF

d_call: -
v_call: TRBV4-2
j_call: TRBJ2-1
clone_size: -
cdr3_length: 19
cdr3_nt: TGTGCCAGCAGCCAAGATGTCAGTACGGGGTCTTCCTCCTACAATGAGCAGTTCTTC
cdr3_aa: CASSQDVSTGSSSYNEQFF

d_call: -
v_call: TRBV6-6
j_call: TRBJ2-7
clone_size: -
cdr3_length: 14
cdr3_nt: TGTGCCAGCAGTTACCCAACAGGGCAGGACGAGCAGTACTTC
cdr3_aa: CASSYPTGQDEQYF

d_call: TRBD1
v_call: TRBV6-5
j_call: TRBJ1-1
clone_size: many
cdr3_length: 15
cdr3_nt: TGTGCCAGCAGTGCGACAGGGTTAGGGGACACTGAAGCTTTCTTT
cdr3_aa: CASSATGLGDTEAFF

d_call: TRBD1
v_call: TRBV10-2
j_call: TRBJ2-7
clone_size: -
cdr3_length: 15
cdr3_nt: TGCGCCAGCAGGGCCGGGACAGGTAGCTCCTACGAGCAGTACTTC
cdr3_aa: CASRAGTGSSYEQYF

d_call: TRBD1
v_call: TRBV2
j_call: TRBJ1-1
clone_size: few
cdr3_length: 13
cdr3_nt: TGTGCCAGCATTGAAGGGGGCGAGACTGAAGCTTTCTTT
cdr3_aa: CASIEGGETEAFF

d_call: -
v_call: TRBV4-2
j_call: TRBJ2-1
clone_size: -
cdr3_length: 15
cdr3_nt: TGTGCCAGCAGCCAAGATCGGGTTTCCTACAATGAGCAGTTCTTC
cdr3_aa: CASSQDRVSYNEQFF

d_call: -
v_call: TRBV6-1
j_call: TRBJ1-1
clone_size: -
cdr3_length: 12
cdr3_nt: TGTGCCAGCAGTGTCGTGAACACTGAAGCTTTCTTT
cdr3_aa: CASSVVNTEAFF

d_call: -
v_call: TRBV4-2
j_call: TRBJ2-3
clone_size: -
cdr3_length: 16
cdr3_nt: TGTGCCAGCAGCCAACTACTAGGTGGTAGCACAGATACGCAGTATTTT
cdr3_aa: CASSQLLGGSTDTQYF

d_call: -
v_call: TRBV6-5
j_call: TRBJ2-1
clone_size: -
cdr3_length: 14
cdr3_nt: TGTGCCAGCAGGACTGACAGGAGATACAATGAGCAGTTCTTC
cdr3_aa: CASRTDRRYNEQFF

d_call: -
v_call: TRBV25-1
j_call: TRBJ1-2
clone_size: -
cdr3_length: 12
cdr3_nt: TGTGCCAGCCAAGGACAGCTCTATGGCTACACCTTC
cdr3_aa: CASQGQLYGYTF

d_call: TRBD1
v_call: TRBV2
j_call: TRBJ2-7
clone_size: -
cdr3_length: 17
cdr3_nt: TGTGCCAGCAACCCCCAGGGGGCTTCAACGAGCTCCTACGAGCAGTACTTC
cdr3_aa: CASNPQGASTSSYEQYF

d_call: -
v_call: TRBV29-1
j_call: TRBJ2-2
clone_size: -
cdr3_length: 15
cdr3_nt: TGCAGCGTTGAAACAGGGACCGCGAACACCGGGGAGCTGTTTTTT
cdr3_aa: CSVETGTANTGELFF

d_call: -
v_call: TRBV7-9
j_call: TRBJ2-3
clone_size: -
cdr3_length: 15
cdr3_nt: TGTGCCAGCAGCTTCCAGGACAGCAGCACAGATACGCAGTATTTT
cdr3_aa: CASSFQDSSTDTQYF

d_call: -
v_call: TRBV7-9
j_call: TRBJ1-1
clone_size: once
cdr3_length: 12
cdr3_nt: TGTTCCAGCACCGCGGGGGACGGTGAAGCTTTCTTT
cdr3_aa: CSSTAGDGEAFF

d_call: -
v_call: TRBV18
j_call: TRBJ1-2
clone_size: -
cdr3_length: 14
cdr3_nt: TGTGCCAGCTCACCAACCCGCGGCGGCTATGGCTACACCTTC
cdr3_aa: CASSPTRGGYGYTF

d_call: -
v_call: TRBV9
j_call: TRBJ2-3
clone_size: -
cdr3_length: 16
cdr3_nt: TGTGCCAGCAGCGTGGGCCGACGTACCAGCACAGATACGCAGTATTTT
cdr3_aa: CASSVGRRTSTDTQYF

d_call: TRBD2
v_call: TRBV19
j_call: TRBJ2-2
clone_size: -
cdr3_length: 15
cdr3_nt: TGTGCGGTGGGGCTAGCGGGGGCGAACACCGGGGAGCTGTTTTTT
cdr3_aa: CAVGLAGANTGELFF

d_call: TRBD2
v_call: TRBV27
j_call: TRBJ2-7
clone_size: -
cdr3_length: 14
cdr3_nt: TGTGCCAGCAGTTTGGGGGGGAATTCCTACGAGCAGTACTTC
cdr3_aa: CASSLGGNSYEQYF

d_call: TRBD2
v_call: TRBV5-6
j_call: TRBJ2-7
clone_size: -
cdr3_length: 16
cdr3_nt: TGTGCCAGCAGCTTAAATTGGCGGGGGAGCTCCTACGAGCAGTACTTC
cdr3_aa: CASSLNWRGSSYEQYF

d_call: -
v_call: TRBV28
j_call: TRBJ2-1
clone_size: -
cdr3_length: 11
cdr3_nt: TGTGCCAGCAGTTTACGGAGCAGGCAGTTCTTC
cdr3_aa: CASSLRSRQFF

d_call: -
v_call: TRBV5-6
j_call: TRBJ2-3
clone_size: -
cdr3_length: 15
cdr3_nt: TGTGCCAGCAGCTCCATAGCGGACAGCACAGATACGCAGTATTTT
cdr3_aa: CASSSIADSTDTQYF

d_call: TRBD1
v_call: TRBV6-6
j_call: TRBJ2-2
clone_size: -
cdr3_length: 15
cdr3_nt: TGTGCCAGCTCAAGGACAGGCACGAACACCGGGGAGCTGTTTTTT
cdr3_aa: CASSRTGTNTGELFF

d_call: -
v_call: TRBV19
j_call: TRBJ2-5
clone_size: once
cdr3_length: 13
cdr3_nt: TGTGCCAGTAGTACATGGACAGTTGAGACCCAGTACTTC
cdr3_aa: CASSTWTVETQYF

d_call: -
v_call: TRBV6-6
j_call: TRBJ2-3
clone_size: -
cdr3_length: 15
cdr3_nt: TGTGCCAGCAGTGACCGGGACTCCCTTCGGGATACGCAGTATTTT
cdr3_aa: CASSDRDSLRDTQYF

d_call: TRBD2
v_call: TRBV2
j_call: TRBJ2-2
clone_size: -
cdr3_length: 16
cdr3_nt: TGTGCCAGCAGTGAGGAACTAGCGGCGAACACCGGGGAGCTGTTTTTT
cdr3_aa: CASSEELAANTGELFF

d_call: -
v_call: TRBV19
j_call: TRBJ2-1
clone_size: -
cdr3_length: 16
cdr3_nt: TGTGCCAGCACCCCTTTTGCGGGATCGACCTACAATGAGCAGTTCTTC
cdr3_aa: CASTPFAGSTYNEQFF

d_call: -
v_call: TRBV29-1
j_call: TRBJ1-2
clone_size: -
cdr3_length: 11
cdr3_nt: TGCAGCGTCGCCGGGGGCTATGGCTACACCTTC
cdr3_aa: CSVAGGYGYTF

d_call: -
v_call: TRBV6-5
j_call: TRBJ2-3
clone_size: -
cdr3_length: 16
cdr3_nt: TGTGCCAGCAGTTACACGGTCAGGTCACCCACAGATACGCAGTATTTT
cdr3_aa: CASSYTVRSPTDTQYF

d_call: TRBD2
v_call: TRBV27
j_call: TRBJ2-7
clone_size: -
cdr3_length: 15
cdr3_nt: TGTGCCAGCAGTTCCCTGGGACTAGCGGGAGAGCGATTTAGGTTC
cdr3_aa: CASSSLGLAGERFRF

d_call: -
v_call: TRBV7-9
j_call: TRBJ1-5
clone_size: -
cdr3_length: 12
cdr3_nt: TGTGCCAGCAGCTTAGCCGGTCAGCCCCAGCATTTT
cdr3_aa: CASSLAGQPQHF

d_call: -
v_call: TRBV6-5
j_call: TRBJ1-1
clone_size: once
cdr3_length: 13
cdr3_nt: TGTGCCAGCAGTTTTGAGGGGAACACTGAAGCTTTCTTT
cdr3_aa: CASSFEGNTEAFF

d_call: -
v_call: TRBV7-9
j_call: TRBJ1-4
clone_size: -
cdr3_length: 16
cdr3_nt: TGTGCCAGCAGCGTAGGTCGGGGGTTAGCTAATGAAAAACTGTTTTTT
cdr3_aa: CASSVGRGLANEKLFF

d_call: -
v_call: TRBV7-9
j_call: TRBJ2-2
clone_size: -
cdr3_length: 16
cdr3_nt: TGTGCCAGCAGTTTGGGGACGGGACTCAGCACCGGGGAGCTGTTTTTT
cdr3_aa: CASSLGTGLSTGELFF

d_call: TRBD1
v_call: TRBV30
j_call: TRBJ2-3
clone_size: -
cdr3_length: 14
cdr3_nt: TGTGCCGGGTCGACAACAGGGGCCGCAGATACGCAGTATTTT
cdr3_aa: CAGSTTGAADTQYF

d_call: -
v_call: TRBV15
j_call: TRBJ1-5
clone_size: -
cdr3_length: 13
cdr3_nt: TGTGCCACCAGCCGAGGAGGCAATCAGCCCCAGCATTTT
cdr3_aa: CATSRGGNQPQHF

d_call: TRBD2
v_call: TRBV6-6
j_call: TRBJ2-1
clone_size: -
cdr3_length: 15
cdr3_nt: TGTGCCAGCAGAGAAGGACTAGCGGTCTTCAATGAGCAGTTCTTC
cdr3_aa: CASREGLAVFNEQFF

d_call: TRBD2
v_call: TRBV27
j_call: TRBJ2-3
clone_size: -
cdr3_length: 16
cdr3_nt: TGTGCCAGCAGTCAAGGACTAGCCATTTTCCCAGATACGCAGTATTTT
cdr3_aa: CASSQGLAIFPDTQYF

d_call: -
v_call: TRBV6-5
j_call: TRBJ1-2
clone_size: -
cdr3_length: 13
cdr3_nt: TGTGCCAGCAGACAGGTAGCTAACTATGGCTACACCTTC
cdr3_aa: CASRQVANYGYTF